This TCR beta chain was captured in a study of spatial heterogeneity in lung cancer. TCRdb re-derived calls from the 5' RACE reads in MiXCR, one entry per CDR3 protein. The sample lists tens of thousands of distinct CDR3 sequences; 6% to 9.5% were seen once. The CDR3 spans 12 residues. Germline V gene lookup returns CDR1 DFQATT and CDR2 SNEGSKA (reference sequence). Trimming took 4 bases from V and 2 from J, leaving 9 bases between them. Time point reported: blood at routine non-recurrence follow-up after resection. The rearrangement uses TRBV20-1 and TRBJ2-7; D is unclear. Sequencing was performed on PBMCs, taken at follow-up. The receptor was isolated from a male donor with early-stage non-small cell lung cancer. CDR3 region: CSATSQAYEQYF. CDR3 DNA: TGCAGTGCTACGTCCCAGGCCTACGAGCAGTACTTC.